Below, 30 T cell receptor beta chains from the same sample are listed, as sequenced in a study of T cells in Graves' hyperthyroidism and ophthalmopathy. Authors of the study amplified TCR beta CDR3 regions from RNA transcripts. HTBI primers were used for first-round RT-PCR of the TCR CDR3. TCRdb processed the multiplex PCR reads anew with MiXCR; each CDR3 protein has one entry. The table lists about 98,000 distinct CDR3 sequences, roughly 40% of them singletons. The sequencing input was peripheral blood or thyroid tissue (not recorded which). These receptor sequences come from a woman aged 30 to 39 with Graves' hyperthyroidism.

The V and J genes are TRBV7-9 and TRBJ1-4; TRBD1 matches at 8 bases. Per the germline V gene, CDR1 is SEHNR and CDR2 is FQNEAQ (reference sequence). V dropped 5 bases and J dropped 7; count of bases not matched to a gene: 9. There are 15 residues in the CDR3. The CDR3: CASSVHPGGTEKLFF. The CDR3, as DNA: TGTGCCAGCAGCGTCCATCCAGGGGGCACTGAAAAACTGTTTTTT.

This sequence joins TRBV2 and TRBJ1-2, with 10 bases identical to TRBD1. Germline CDR1 and CDR2: SNHLY and FYNNEI. This CDR3 has 15 amino acids. Trimming cost V 6 bases and J 5 bases; bases outside gene matches: 9. The CDR3 here is CASRAGTGVEYGYTF. In DNA, the CDR3 is TGTGCCAGCAGGGCCGGGACAGGGGTAGAATATGGCTACACCTTC.

This clonotype has at least ten counts. The V call is TRBV20-1, the J call TRBJ2-5; 9 positions agree with TRBD2. The CDR3 contains 15 residues. Germline V gives CDR1 DFQATT, CDR2 SNEGSKA (reference sequence). V lost 3 bases and J lost 3; bases outside the gene matches: 8. The CDR3 is CSASTLAGPKETQYF. CDR3 DNA sequence: TGCAGTGCTAGTACCCTAGCGGGACCGAAAGAGACCCAGTACTTC.

Ten or more counts support this clonotype. The V call is TRBV7-9, the J call TRBJ2-5; D perhaps matches TRBD1 (5 bases). V gave up 6 bases and J gave up 3 bases, with 11 bases separating them. CDR3 length: 13 amino acids. CDR1 and CDR2 (germline): SEHNR, FQNEAQ (reference sequence). The CDR3 bases are TGTGCCAGCAGTGACAGTTGGGAAGAGACCCAGTACTTC. It yields the protein CASSDSWEETQYF. The full variable domain, with the rest looked up from reference TRBV7-9 and TRBJ2-5, is DTGVSQNPRHKITKRGQNVTFRCDPISEHNRLYWYRQTLGQGPEFLTYFQNEAQLEKSRLLSDRFSAERPKGSFSTLEIQRTEQGDSAMYLCASSDSWEETQYFGPGTRLLVL.

The rearrangement links TRBV20-1 to TRBJ1-1; D gene ambiguous. V was shortened by 3 bases and J by 1 base, with 12 bases between the two germline ends. The germline CDR1 and CDR2 sequences are DFQATT and SNEGSKA (reference sequence). The CDR3 loop spans 14 amino acids. CDR3 amino acids: CSARDGSGNTEAFF. As DNA, the CDR3 is TGCAGTGCTAGGGACGGGAGTGGGAACACTGAAGCTTTCTTT.

This clonotype was found many times. The J gene is TRBJ2-5, the V gene TRBV28; tentative D call: TRBD2 (6 bases). CDR3 length equals 12 residues. With 4 bases removed from V and 7 bases from J, the gap between germline ends came to 10 bases. Germline-derived CDR1 and CDR2 are MDHEN and SYDVKM. CDR3 coding DNA: TGTGCCAGCAGTTCGGGACTCCGGACCCAGTACTTC. Translating it yields CASSSGLRTQYF. Based on the CDR3 plus reference TRBV28 and TRBJ2-5, the full variable domain is DVKVTQSSRYLVKRTGEKVFLECVQDMDHENMFWYRQDPGLGLRLIYFSYDVKMKEKGDIPEGYSVSREKKERFSLILESASTNQTSMYLCASSSGLRTQYFGPGTRLLVL.

This clonotype was observed at least ten times. The J gene is TRBJ1-2, the V gene TRBV4-1; D ambiguous. Germline assignment: CDR1 MGHRA and CDR2 YSYEKL. The CDR3 has 12 residues. V lost 0 bases and J 6 bases, leaving 5 bases between the germline ends. CDR3 DNA: TGCGCCAGCAGCCAAGAACTCGATGGCTACACCTTC. This codes for CASSQELDGYTF.

The chain joins TRBV15 to TRBJ2-2; 7 nucleotides match TRBD1. Germline CDR1 and CDR2: LNHNV and YYDKDF (reference sequence). V was pared by 3 bases and J by 6 bases, with 4 bases of the junction left unmatched. The CDR3 is 14 residues long. The CDR3 DNA follows: TGTGCCACCAGCAGGACAGGGTTCGCCGGGGAGCTGTTTTTT. Translation gives CATSRTGFAGELFF.

This clonotype was picked up many times. The rearrangement links TRBV11-3 to TRBJ1-1; D ambiguous. The CDR3 is 13 amino acids. Germline V gives CDR1 SGHNT, CDR2 YENEEA. With 5 bases removed from V and 4 bases from J, the gap between germline ends came to 11 bases. The CDR3 region has the DNA TGTGCCAGCAGCCAAGAGGACGGCACTGAAGCTTTCTTT. Its protein is CASSQEDGTEAFF. The whole variable domain, filled in from reference TRBV11-3 and TRBJ1-1, reads EAGVVQSPRYKIIEKKQPVAFWCNPISGHNTLYWYLQNLGQGPELLIRYENEEAVDDSQLPKDRFSAERLKGVDSTLKIQPAELGDSAVYLCASSQEDGTEAFFGQGTRLTVV.

J is TRBJ2-5 and V is TRBV16, with 8 nucleotides matching TRBD1. Germline CDR1 KGHSY, CDR2 FQNENV. J lost 4 bases, V lost 4 bases, and 2 bases had no gene match. This CDR3 comprises 13 residues. This CDR3 reads CASSLDRGETQYF. The CDR3 DNA is TGTGCCAGCAGCCTCGACAGGGGAGAGACCCAGTACTTC.

At least ten counts were recorded for this clonotype. The chain uses TRBV7-6 and TRBJ2-2; tentative D call: TRBD2 (5 bases). Germline loops: CDR1 SGHVS, CDR2 FNYEAQ. Trimming removed 6 bases from V and 4 bases from J, with 15 bases in between. The CDR3 runs to 15 residues. CDR3 in amino acids: CASSLTRLGTGELFF. CDR3 DNA: TGTGCCAGCAGTCTCACTAGGTTAGGCACCGGGGAGCTGTTTTTT.

In regard to this clonotype: With a much larger clone just one base away, this may be a read error. Here the CDR3 omits its conserved ending phenylalanine or tryptophan, so a read error is the likely source. The chain joins TRBV12-3 or TRBV12-4 to TRBJ2-7; 7 bases map to TRBD2. V shed 7 bases, J shed 3 bases, and the junction held 9 bases outside the gene matches. This CDR3 region has 14 residues. CDR3 bases: TGTGCCAGCACCACCCTAGGGAGGGACTACGAGCAGTACCTC. It encodes CASTTLGRDYEQYL.

Many counts were recorded for this clonotype. This may stem from a read error, because a much larger clone lies one nucleotide away. The CDR3 reads CASSFPGPDPTETQYF. Written as DNA, the CDR3 is TGTGCCAGCAGCTTCCCCGGCCCCGACCCAACGGAGACCCAGTACTTC. V usage is TRBV7-8 and J usage is TRBJ2-5, with D unclear. The CDR3 totals 16 residues. Germline V lookup: CDR1 SGHVS, CDR2 FQNEAQ. The ends were cut back, 3 bases at V and 5 bases at J, with 19 bases in the middle.

The DNA of the CDR3 is TGTGCCAGCACCTCTAGGGGGTTTAATACAGATACGCAGTATTTT. It encodes CASTSRGFNTDTQYF. The rearrangement joins TRBV12-3 or TRBV12-4 to TRBJ2-3, with D maybe TRBD1 (6 bases). The V end was cut by 7 bases, the J end by 3 bases, with 17 bases between. The CDR3 extends over 15 amino acids.

This clonotype was recorded many times. The chain recombines TRBV12-3 or TRBV12-4 with TRBJ2-5; perhaps TRBD2 as D (6 bases). CDR3 length: 14 amino acids. V was trimmed by 3 bases and J by 2 bases, leaving 10 bases between them. The CDR3 protein is CASSFSRGQETQYF. The CDR3 DNA reads TGTGCCAGCAGTTTTTCGCGGGGACAAGAGACCCAGTACTTC.

The sample holds many counts of this clonotype. V and J are TRBV6-5 and TRBJ1-6; 9 bases line up with TRBD1. The CDR3 has 17 residues. Germline V CDR1 and CDR2: MNHEY, SVGAGI. Trimming removed 2 bases from V and 4 bases from J; junction bases left unmatched: 6. The CDR3 DNA follows: TGTGCCAGCAGTTACGGGACAGGGAATGGATATAATTCACCCCTCCACTTT. Translating it yields CASSYGTGNGYNSPLHF.

Points on this clonotype: At one end the junction does not follow the germline gene, possibly because of a read error. This rearrangement joins TRBV24-1 to TRBJ2-5; D not certain. From germline, CDR1 is KGHDR and CDR2 SFDVKD. The CDR3 sequence is 10 residues long. The CDR3, as DNA: TGTGCCAGCAGTCCGGGGACCCAGTACTTC. It specifies CASSPGTQYF.

The V and J genes are TRBV30 and TRBJ2-3; 9 nucleotides match TRBD2. Per the germline V gene, CDR1 is GTSNPN and CDR2 is SVGIG (reference sequence). The CDR3 totals 14 residues. With 4 bases clipped from V and 8 bases from J, the junction kept 10 bases outside the gene matches. CDR3 sequence: CAWTSGTSRGTQYF. The CDR3 region has the DNA TGTGCCTGGACTAGCGGGACCTCCCGCGGTACGCAGTATTTT.

This clonotype has at least ten counts. V is TRBV6-6 and J is TRBJ2-7, with D maybe TRBD1 (5 bases). Germline assignment: CDR1 MNHNY and CDR2 SVGAGI (reference sequence). Between the trimmed V and J ends, which lost 5 bases and 4 bases, there was a span of 9 bases. This CDR3 comprises 12 residues. The CDR3: CASSDQGYEQYF. CDR3 sequence (DNA): TGTGCCAGCAGTGATCAGGGATACGAGCAGTACTTC.

This clonotype was counted ten times or more. The chain is built from TRBV15 and TRBJ1-3; 10 bases line up with TRBD1. V was pared by 9 bases and J by 1 base, with 3 bases of the junction left unmatched. Germline CDR1 LNHNV, CDR2 YYDKDF (reference sequence). This CDR3 is built from 14 residues. In DNA, the CDR3 is TGTGCCACGAGACAGGGGGCGTCTGGAAACACCATATATTTT. Protein: CATRQGASGNTIYF.

This clonotype has a count of ten or more. CDR3 residues: CASSQGSSTARETQYF. The DNA for the CDR3 is TGTGCCAGCAGTCAAGGGTCCTCGACTGCCAGGGAGACCCAGTACTTC. The rearrangement joins TRBV6-2 or TRBV6-3 to TRBJ2-5; D is uncertain. This CDR3 region has 16 residues. In germline, CDR1 is MNHEY, CDR2 SVGEGT. V was cut by 5 bases and J by 5 bases, with 21 bases left in between.

The chain recombines TRBV2 with TRBJ1-2, with a weak D call TRBD1 (6 bases). The germline CDR1 and CDR2 sequences are SNHLY and FYNNEI. Trimming shortened V by 8 bases and J by 6 bases, and 28 bases separated the two germline ends. The CDR3 runs 17 residues. Here the CDR3 reads CASSPRAGASVADGYTF. CDR3 in DNA: TGTGCCAGCTCACCAAGGGCAGGGGCAAGTGTGGCGGATGGCTACACCTTC.

This sequence joins TRBV20-1 and TRBJ1-2, with unresolved D. The V and J ends lost 0 bases and 7 bases respectively, with 9 bases between them. Germline V gene lookup returns CDR1 DFQATT and CDR2 SNEGSKA (reference sequence). This CDR3 has 12 residues. The DNA for the CDR3 is TGCAGTGCTAGAGAGGGGAGGAGTGGCTACACCTTC. This encodes CSAREGRSGYTF.

This clonotype was counted at least ten times. V and J are TRBV5-1 and TRBJ2-5, with 9 bases that match TRBD2. CDR3 length equals 16 residues. Germline V gene lookup returns CDR1 SGHRS and CDR2 YFSETQ. Trimming removed 0 bases from V and 2 bases from J; junction bases left unmatched: 5. The CDR3 sequence is CASSLGSSGKQETQYF. CDR3 in DNA: TGCGCCAGCAGCTTGGGGTCTAGCGGGAAACAAGAGACCCAGTACTTC.

In regard to this clonotype: A much larger clone differs from this one at a single base, so this may be a read error. The chain links TRBV12-3 or TRBV12-4 to TRBJ2-3; D is uncertain. This CDR3 region has 11 residues. The V gene lost 5 bases and the J gene lost 4 bases, with 4 bases spanning the gap. CDR3 region: CASSNADTQYF. In DNA, the CDR3 is TGTGCCAGCAGTAACGCAGATACGCAGTATTTT.

The chain combines TRBV11-2 with TRBJ2-7; D may match TRBD1 or TRBD2 (5 bases each). Trimming took 5 bases from V and 3 from J, leaving 11 bases between them. The germline CDR1 and CDR2 sequences are SGHAT and FQNNGV. The CDR3 extends over 13 amino acids. In DNA form, the CDR3 reads TGTGCCAGCAGCGCCGGGGCCGGCTACGAGCAGTACTTC. The encoded protein is CASSAGAGYEQYF.

This chain uses TRBV10-3 with TRBJ1-1, with TRBD1 as a possible D gene (6 bases). Trimming removed 0 bases at V and 3 bases at J, with 23 bases between. This CDR3 spans 19 amino acids. In germline, CDR1 is ENHRY, CDR2 SYGVKD. CDR3 protein: CAISESILVGTIMDTEAFF. The CDR3 coding sequence is TGTGCCATCAGTGAGTCGATTTTGGTAGGGACAATTATGGACACTGAAGCTTTCTTT.

This clonotype occurred many times. CDR3 loop: CAISAGGSGYGYTF. Written as DNA, the CDR3 is TGTGCCATCAGTGCTGGGGGGAGCGGCTATGGCTACACCTTC. V usage is TRBV10-3 and J usage is TRBJ1-2; possibly TRBD1 for D (5 bases). V was cut by 4 bases and J by 4 bases, with 13 bases left in between. The CDR3 has 14 residues. CDR1 is ENHRY, CDR2 SYGVKD, per germline.

In this sample, this clonotype turned up many times. The gene calls are TRBV12-3 or TRBV12-4 and TRBJ2-7; D assignment may be TRBD1 or TRBD2 (6 bases each). The V end was cut by 3 bases, the J end by 1 base, with 10 bases between. CDR3 length equals 14 residues. This CDR3 reads CASSLSGASYEQYF. The CDR3 DNA reads TGTGCCAGCAGTTTGTCGGGGGCGTCCTACGAGCAGTACTTC.

For this clonotype: This may stem from a read error, because a much larger clone lies one nucleotide away. V usage is TRBV20-1 and J usage is TRBJ2-3; TRBD2 matches at 7 bases. The CDR3 consists of 14 residues. V lost 5 bases to trimming and J lost 2 bases; unmatched junction nucleotides: 7. CDR1 and CDR2 from the germline V gene are DFQATT and SNEGSKA (reference sequence). The CDR3 region is CSAPLAEATDTQYF. The CDR3 DNA follows: TGCAGTGCTCCCCTAGCGGAGGCCACAGATACGCAGTATTTT.